This is a list of T cell receptor beta chains from one sample in a study. TCRdb reprocessed the RT-PCR reads via MiXCR and lists one record per CDR3 protein. The sample has about 680,000 distinct CDR3 sequences; 14% are singletons. The specimen was memory CD4+ T cells from blood. The source is a female donor in good health, serving as a healthy control. The CDR3 runs from the conserved cysteine through the conserved F or W. The order of the fields is clone size, D gene, CDR3 length, J gene, V gene, CDR3 protein, CDR3 DNA. The D gene is left open where the match is weak. The size of a clone is reported for some rows only, either as once, few or many, or as a class for expanded clones.

.	TRBD1	15	TRBJ2-3	TRBV19	CASRDRAAGADTQYF	TGTGCCAGTAGAGACAGGGCCGCTGGCGCAGATACGCAGTATTTT
many	.	15	TRBJ1-2	TRBV6-5	CASSPNSDRLRGYTF	TGTGCCAGCAGCCCCAACTCCGACAGGCTACGTGGCTACACCTTC
few	.	15	TRBJ2-1	TRBV7-3	CASSLNPQGTNEQFF	TGTGCCAGCAGCTTAAACCCACAGGGAACCAATGAGCAGTTCTTC
many	TRBD2	16	TRBJ2-3	TRBV20-1	CSAYRTSGRAADTQYF	TGCAGTGCTTATCGGACTAGCGGGAGGGCAGCAGATACGCAGTATTTT
many	.	13	TRBJ1-4	TRBV20-1	CSARDRGGEKLFF	TGCAGTGCTAGAGACAGGGGAGGTGAAAAACTGTTTTTT
few	.	15	TRBJ2-7	TRBV6-1	CASSARGISDYEQYF	TGTGCCAGCAGTGCCAGGGGTATCTCGGACTACGAGCAGTACTTC
many	.	11	TRBJ2-1	TRBV9	CASSVSNEQFF	TGTGCCAGCAGCGTATCCAATGAGCAGTTCTTC
.	TRBD2	17	TRBJ2-3	TRBV11-2	CASSSDVAGGNTDTQYF	TGTGCCAGCAGCTCCGATGTAGCGGGGGGAAACACAGATACGCAGTATTTT
few	TRBD1	13	TRBJ2-2	TRBV30	CAWTQGTTGELFF	TGTGCCTGGACACAGGGGACGACCGGGGAGCTGTTTTTT
few	TRBD1	16	TRBJ2-1	TRBV12-3/TRBV12-4	CASTWGQGLSGNEQFF	TGTGCCAGCACCTGGGGACAGGGTCTGTCCGGGAATGAGCAGTTCTTC
few	.	16	TRBJ2-4	TRBV4-2	CASSQAHREAKNIQYF	TGTGCCAGCAGCCAGGCCCACAGGGAGGCCAAAAACATTCAGTACTTC
few	.	15	TRBJ2-3	TRBV20-1	CSAREGGISTDTQYF	TGCAGTGCTAGAGAGGGCGGGATAAGCACAGATACGCAGTATTTT
few	TRBD1	15	TRBJ1-1	TRBV10-3	CAISEGRGMNTEAFF	TGTGCCATCAGTGAGGGCAGGGGGATGAACACTGAAGCTTTCTTT
many	TRBD2	16	TRBJ2-7	TRBV6-5	CASSYSPGEGSYEQYF	TGTGCCAGCAGTTACTCGCCCGGGGAGGGCTCCTACGAGCAGTACTTC
once	.	15	TRBJ2-3	TRBV7-8	CASSLGPFPTDTQYF	TGTGCCAGCAGCTTAGGGCCGTTTCCCACAGATACGCAGTATTTT
many	.	13	TRBJ1-3	TRBV30	CAWSVPRVNTIYF	TGTGCCTGGAGTGTACCGCGTGTAAACACCATATATTTT
few	TRBD1	15	TRBJ1-2	TRBV12-3/TRBV12-4	CASSFLGQERGGYTF	TGTGCCAGCAGTTTCTTAGGACAGGAACGAGGAGGCTACACCTTC
many	TRBD1	15	TRBJ2-1	TRBV7-2	CASSEFGTDYNEQFF	TGTGCCAGCAGCGAATTCGGGACAGACTACAATGAGCAGTTCTTC
few	TRBD2	15	TRBJ2-3	TRBV29-1	CSVATSGTFTDTQYF	TGCAGCGTTGCAACTAGCGGGACCTTCACAGATACGCAGTATTTT
few	TRBD1	13	TRBJ1-1	TRBV7-9	CASRQGASTEAFF	TGTGCCAGCAGGCAGGGGGCGTCCACTGAAGCTTTCTTT
many	TRBD1	16	TRBJ1-1	TRBV4-2	CASSQDRGTGNTEAFF	TGTGCCAGCAGCCAAGATCGGGGGACAGGGAACACTGAAGCTTTCTTT
.	.	12	TRBJ1-5	TRBV12-3/TRBV12-4	CASKPGNQPQHF	TGTGCCAGCAAGCCGGGAAATCAGCCCCAGCATTTT
.	.	14	TRBJ1-2	TRBV5-1	CASSRPSFNYGYTF	TGCGCCAGCAGCCGTCCCAGTTTTAACTATGGCTACACCTTC
.	.	17	TRBJ2-5	TRBV9	CASSPGWTENLQETQYF	TGTGCCAGCAGCCCAGGATGGACGGAAAATCTTCAAGAGACCCAGTACTTC
.	.	12	TRBJ2-7	TRBV7-2	CASSFVSYEQYF	TGTGCCAGCAGCTTCGTTTCCTACGAGCAGTACTTC
few	.	13	TRBJ1-5	TRBV5-1	CASSLDTNQPQHF	TGCGCCAGCAGCCTTGACACCAATCAGCCCCAGCATTTT